This T cell receptor beta chain stems from a study of beta chain features in type 1 diabetes. The CDR3 runs 15 residues. The germline V gene encodes CDR1 SGHAT and CDR2 FQNNGV. V was pared by 6 bases and J by 7 bases, with 11 bases of the junction left unmatched. Of the isolated RNA, all was reverse transcribed, and so the sequenced material was expressed TCRB transcripts. The repertoire was sequenced with immunoSEQ multiplex PCR; TCRdb's copy has only in-frame clones and lacks some. The sample holds 350,000 to 400,000 clones, over 12% seen once. The sequence was collected from a woman aged 18-30 years in good health. The chain has TRBV11-2 and TRBJ2-7, with 11 bases matching TRBD1. The sample consisted of naive CD4+ T cells from blood. CDR3 sequence: CASSSPWDRGWEQYF. The DNA of the CDR3 is TGTGCCAGCAGTTCCCCCTGGGACAGGGGGTGGGAGCAGTACTTC.